This T cell receptor beta chain was found in a study of blood T cell repertoires in COVID-19. Libraries were prepared by immunoSEQ multiplex PCR; TCRdb keeps only in-frame clonotypes and omits some of them. The sample includes around 140,000 clones, over 80% seen only once; the top ten take under 10%. Trimming left V 0 bases short and J 1 base short, with 3 bases between. Germline V gene lookup returns CDR1 SGHVS and CDR2 FQNEAQ. The CDR3 has 13 amino acids. The V gene is TRBV7-8, the J gene TRBJ1-1; no definite D call. The sequenced sample consisted of peripheral blood. The receptor's source is a man aged 30-40 years with COVID-19, enrolled during active disease. This CDR3 reads CASSLAQNTEAFF. The CDR3 DNA follows: TGTGCCAGCAGCTTAGCCCAGAACACTGAAGCTTTCTTT.